What follows describes a single T cell receptor (beta chain). Its antigen is as yet unknown. V lost 2 bases, J lost 5 bases, and 9 bases lay in between. Germline loops: CDR1 MDHEN, CDR2 SYDVKM. CDR3 length: 13 residues. These data belong to a study of cytomegalovirus exposure and HLA in healthy donors. 13 Jbeta primers and 60 Vbeta primers were used for the PCR. Using immunoSEQ multiplex PCR, the repertoire was profiled, and TCRdb retains in-frame clones only, with some absent. Of around 150,000 clones in the sample, around four fifths were seen once. General observations from the study: Upon later analysis, TCR association rates were observed to vary by HLA locus, being highest for DRB1 and lowest for HLA-C.

This sequence joins TRBV28 and TRBJ1-1, with TRBD1 as a possible D gene (5 bases). The receptor was isolated from a woman under 40 in good health and CMV-seronegative. The specimen was PBMCs. DNA for the CDR3: TGTGCCAGCAGTTTAGCAGGGCGGACTGAAGCTTTCTTT. The encoded protein is CASSLAGRTEAFF. Looking up the rest from reference TRBV28 and TRBJ1-1 gives the full variable domain: DVKVTQSSRYLVKRTGEKVFLECVQDMDHENMFWYRQDPGLGLRLIYFSYDVKMKEKGDIPEGYSVSREKKERFSLILESASTNQTSMYLCASSLAGRTEAFFGQGTRLTVV.